The clone carrying this T cell receptor (beta chain) was detected a few times. Its specificity is not known. This entry comes from a study of T cells after yellow fever vaccination. A 5'RACE template-switching step, the method used to make TCR cDNA, added a universal primer site and UMIs. MiXCR, applied by TCRdb to the 5' RACE reads, yields one record per CDR3 protein. The data hold hundreds of thousands of distinct CDR3 sequences, with 9% to 15% observed a single time. Study-wide points: The study re-detected most primary-vaccination clones after the booster (around 96% CD4, around 89% CD8).

The CDR3 loop spans 16 amino acids. Germline V CDR1 and CDR2: LNHDA, SQIVND (reference sequence). V gave up 0 bases and J gave up 2 bases, with 14 bases separating them. This clonotype originated in a man in his thirties or forties who received the YFV17D yellow fever vaccine. The chain has TRBV19 and TRBJ2-7; D unclear. Material: PBMCs, obtained on the day of the yellow fever booster vaccination. The DNA for the CDR3 is TGTGCCAGTAGTATAGAAGGAACCCGAACCGCCTACGAGCAGTACTTC. This gives the protein CASSIEGTRTAYEQYF.